This TCR beta chain appears in the sequencing data of a study of cytomegalovirus exposure and HLA in healthy donors. Remarks on this clone: Its antigen is unidentified.

The study ran its PCR with 60 Vbeta and 13 Jbeta primers. Sequencing was performed with immunoSEQ multiplex PCR; in TCRdb, only in-frame clones are kept and a portion is missing. The sample consists of about 160,000 clones, roughly 88% of them appearing once. V gave up 2 bases and J gave up 3 bases; unmatched junction bases: 6. Germline V lookup: CDR1 MNHEY, CDR2 SMNVEV (reference sequence). The CDR3 runs to 18 residues. Findings of the study overall: A missense variant in DCLRE1C was later tied to TCR beta V- and J-gene trimming. Evidence from a later analysis indicated that most CMV-associated TCR beta chains looked HLA-restricted. It is likely that the observed cluster of highly shared sequence variants was a sequencing artifact. Equally common other TCR beta chains were less clonally expanded than HLA-associated ones, a later analysis found.

The genes are TRBV27 and TRBJ2-1, with 14 nucleotides matching TRBD2. The specimen was PBMCs. This clonotype was obtained from a man aged 50-59 years in good health and CMV-seropositive. The CDR3 DNA reads as TGTGCCAGCAGTTTAAGACTAGCGGGGGGGCCGGTCTACAATGAGCAGTTCTTC. This sequence encodes CASSLRLAGGPVYNEQFF.